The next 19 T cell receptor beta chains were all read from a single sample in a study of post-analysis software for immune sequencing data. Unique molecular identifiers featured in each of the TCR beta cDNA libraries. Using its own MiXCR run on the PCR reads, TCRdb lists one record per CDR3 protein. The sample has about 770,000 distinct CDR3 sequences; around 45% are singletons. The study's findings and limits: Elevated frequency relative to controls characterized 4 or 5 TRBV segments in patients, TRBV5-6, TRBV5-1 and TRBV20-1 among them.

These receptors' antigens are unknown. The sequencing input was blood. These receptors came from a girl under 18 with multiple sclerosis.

In nucleotides, the CDR3 is TGTGCCAGCAGCTTAAAACTAGGCAGGGACACTGAAGCTTTCTTT. Translation: CASSLKLGRDTEAFF. This chain connects TRBV7-9 to TRBJ1-1, with D possibly matching TRBD1 (5 bases). The CDR3 extends over 15 amino acids. The germline gives CDR1 SEHNR, CDR2 FQNEAQ (reference sequence). V was trimmed by 2 bases and J by 3 bases, leaving 13 bases between them.

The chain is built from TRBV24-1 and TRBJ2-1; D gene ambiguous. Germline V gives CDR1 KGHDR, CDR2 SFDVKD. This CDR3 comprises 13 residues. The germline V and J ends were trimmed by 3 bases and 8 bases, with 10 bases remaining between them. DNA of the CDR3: TGTGCCACCAGTGATCCCCCCACGGATGAGCAGTTCTTC. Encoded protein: CATSDPPTDEQFF.

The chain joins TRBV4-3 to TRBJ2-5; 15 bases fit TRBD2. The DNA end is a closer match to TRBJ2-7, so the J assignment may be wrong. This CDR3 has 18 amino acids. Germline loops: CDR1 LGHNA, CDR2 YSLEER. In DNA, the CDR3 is TGCGCCAGCAGCCATCGGACTAGCGGGAGGGTGGGGTCCTACGAGCAGTACTTC. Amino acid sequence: CASSHRTSGRVGSYEQYF.

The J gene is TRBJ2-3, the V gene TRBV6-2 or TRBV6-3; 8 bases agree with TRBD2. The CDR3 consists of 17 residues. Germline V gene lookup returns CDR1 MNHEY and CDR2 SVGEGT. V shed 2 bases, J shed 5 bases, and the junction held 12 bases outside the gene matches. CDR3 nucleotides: TGTGCCAGCAGTTACGACCCAGCGGGAGAACGGAAAGATACGCAGTATTTT. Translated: CASSYDPAGERKDTQYF.

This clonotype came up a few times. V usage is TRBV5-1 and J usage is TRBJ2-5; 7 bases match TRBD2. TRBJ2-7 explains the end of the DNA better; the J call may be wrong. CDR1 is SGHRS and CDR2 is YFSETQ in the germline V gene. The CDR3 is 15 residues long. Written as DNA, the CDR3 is TGCGCCAGCGCCCCCATGGGGCGGGAGCCTCACGAGCAGTACTTC. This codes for CASAPMGREPHEQYF.

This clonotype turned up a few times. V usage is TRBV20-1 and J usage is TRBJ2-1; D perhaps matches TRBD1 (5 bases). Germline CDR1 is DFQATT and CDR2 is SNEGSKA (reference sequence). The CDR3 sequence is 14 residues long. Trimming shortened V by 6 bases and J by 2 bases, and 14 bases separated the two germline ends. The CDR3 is CSATPGPAYNEQFF. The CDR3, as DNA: TGCAGTGCAACCCCAGGGCCGGCCTACAATGAGCAGTTCTTC.

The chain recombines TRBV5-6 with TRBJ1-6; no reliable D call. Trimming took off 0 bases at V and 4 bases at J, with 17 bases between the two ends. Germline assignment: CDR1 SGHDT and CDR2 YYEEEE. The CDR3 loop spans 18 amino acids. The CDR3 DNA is TGTGCCAGCAGCTTGGACAAAATCTCCAGTTCTTATAATTCACCCCTCCACTTT. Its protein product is CASSLDKISSSYNSPLHF. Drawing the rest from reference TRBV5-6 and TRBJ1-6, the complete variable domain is DAGVTQSPTHLIKTRGQQVTLRCSPKSGHDTVSWYQQALGQGPQFIFQYYEEEERQRGNFPDRFSGHQFPNYSSELNVNALLLGDSALYLCASSLDKISSSYNSPLHFGNGTRLTVT.

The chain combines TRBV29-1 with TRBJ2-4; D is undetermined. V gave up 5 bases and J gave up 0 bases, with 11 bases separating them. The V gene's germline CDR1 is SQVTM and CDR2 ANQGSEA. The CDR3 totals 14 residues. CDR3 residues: CSVRVTLAKNIQYF. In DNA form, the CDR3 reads TGCAGCGTTCGGGTGACGCTAGCCAAAAACATTCAGTACTTC.

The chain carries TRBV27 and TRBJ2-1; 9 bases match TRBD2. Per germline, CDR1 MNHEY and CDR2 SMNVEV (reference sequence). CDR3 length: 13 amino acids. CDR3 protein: CATLAGSYNEQFF. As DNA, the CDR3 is TGTGCAACACTAGCGGGCTCCTACAATGAGCAGTTCTTC.

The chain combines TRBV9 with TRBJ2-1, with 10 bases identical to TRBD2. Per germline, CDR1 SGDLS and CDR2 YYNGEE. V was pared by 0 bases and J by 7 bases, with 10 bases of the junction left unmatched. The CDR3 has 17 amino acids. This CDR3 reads CASSVAAQGLAKNEQFF. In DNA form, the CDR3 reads TGTGCCAGCAGCGTAGCAGCCCAGGGACTAGCGAAGAATGAGCAGTTCTTC. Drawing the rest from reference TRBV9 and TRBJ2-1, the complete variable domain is DSGVTQTPKHLITATGQRVTLRCSPRSGDLSVYWYQQSLDQGLQFLIQYYNGEERAKGNILERFSAQQFPDLHSELNLSSLELGDSALYFCASSVAAQGLAKNEQFFGPGTRLTVL.

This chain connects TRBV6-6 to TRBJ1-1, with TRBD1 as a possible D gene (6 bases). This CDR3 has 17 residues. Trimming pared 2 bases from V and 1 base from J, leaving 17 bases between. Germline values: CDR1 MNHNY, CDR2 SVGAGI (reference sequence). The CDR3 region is CASSYTPEGGENTEAFF. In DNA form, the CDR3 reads TGTGCCAGCAGTTACACTCCGGAGGGGGGCGAGAACACTGAAGCTTTCTTT.

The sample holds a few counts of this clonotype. CDR3 sequence: CASSQLAGETQYF. The CDR3 DNA sequence: TGTGCCAGCAGTCAACTAGCGGGAGAGACCCAGTACTTC. The chain has TRBV12-3 or TRBV12-4 and TRBJ2-5; 9 positions match TRBD2. V was pared by 5 bases and J by 4 bases, with 2 bases of the junction left unmatched. The CDR3 has 13 amino acids.

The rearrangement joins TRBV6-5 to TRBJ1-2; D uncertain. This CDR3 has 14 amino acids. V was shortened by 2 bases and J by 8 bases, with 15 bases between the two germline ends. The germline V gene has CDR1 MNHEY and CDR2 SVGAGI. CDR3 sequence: CASSYLDRSGGYTF. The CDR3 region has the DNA TGTGCCAGCAGTTACCTTGACCGCTCCGGGGGCTACACCTTC.

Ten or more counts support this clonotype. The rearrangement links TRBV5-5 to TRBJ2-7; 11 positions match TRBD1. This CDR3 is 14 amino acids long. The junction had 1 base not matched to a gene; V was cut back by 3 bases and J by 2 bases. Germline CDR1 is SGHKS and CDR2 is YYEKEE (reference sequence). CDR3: CASSSGQGAYEQYF. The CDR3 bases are TGTGCCAGCAGCTCGGGACAGGGGGCCTACGAGCAGTACTTC.

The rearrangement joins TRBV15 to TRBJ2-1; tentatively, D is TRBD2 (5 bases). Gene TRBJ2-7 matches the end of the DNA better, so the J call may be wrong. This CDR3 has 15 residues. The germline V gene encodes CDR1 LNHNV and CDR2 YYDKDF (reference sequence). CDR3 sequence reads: CATSRVAISYNEQYF. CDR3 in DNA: TGTGCCACCAGCAGAGTAGCGATCTCCTACAATGAGCAGTACTTC.

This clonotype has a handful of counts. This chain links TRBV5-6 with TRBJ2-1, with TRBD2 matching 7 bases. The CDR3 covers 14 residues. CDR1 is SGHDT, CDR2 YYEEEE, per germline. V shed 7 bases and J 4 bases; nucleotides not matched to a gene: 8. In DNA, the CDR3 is TGTGCCAGCCGACCGGGACTAAAGTACAATGAGCAGTTCTTC. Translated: CASRPGLKYNEQFF.

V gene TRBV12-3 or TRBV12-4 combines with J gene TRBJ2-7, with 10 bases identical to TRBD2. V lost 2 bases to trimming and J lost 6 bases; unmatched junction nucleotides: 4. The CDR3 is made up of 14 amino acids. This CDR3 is CASSLYLAGVEQYF. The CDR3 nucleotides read TGTGCCAGCAGTTTATACCTAGCGGGAGTCGAGCAGTACTTC.

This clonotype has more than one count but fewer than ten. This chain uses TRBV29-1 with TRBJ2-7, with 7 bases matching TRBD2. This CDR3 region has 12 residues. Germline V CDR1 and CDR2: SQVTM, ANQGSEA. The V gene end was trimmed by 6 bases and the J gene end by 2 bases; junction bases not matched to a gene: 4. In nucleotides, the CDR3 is TGCAGCGTGTGGGAGGGTACCTACGAGCAGTACTTC. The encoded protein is CSVWEGTYEQYF.

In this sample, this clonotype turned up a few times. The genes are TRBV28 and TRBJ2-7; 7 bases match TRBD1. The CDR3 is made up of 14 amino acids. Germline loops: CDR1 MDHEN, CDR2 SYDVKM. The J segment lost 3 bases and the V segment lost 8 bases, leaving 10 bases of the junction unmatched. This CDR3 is CASVEGASSYEQYF. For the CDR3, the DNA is TGTGCCAGCGTAGAGGGGGCTTCTAGCTACGAGCAGTACTTC.